One T cell receptor beta chain is described in this entry. These data originate in a study of blood T cell repertoires in COVID-19. Adults between about 18 and 89 years of age took part from under 25 US areas. Clinical history reported by participants formed the basis on which cohorts were assigned. Each recovered donor of Cohort 3 presented with two negative PCRs, clearance, or symptom resolution. Generated by immunoSEQ multiplex PCR, the TCRdb table keeps only in-frame clones and is missing some. The repertoire consists of 200,000 to 250,000 clones, with more than 75% occurring once and the leading ten covering roughly 2%. From germline, CDR1 is SGHTA and CDR2 FQGNSA. V lost 3 bases and J 8 bases, leaving 19 bases between the germline ends. The CDR3 runs to 16 residues.

Sequencing was performed on PBMCs or T cells enriched from blood (not recorded which). V and J are TRBV7-2 and TRBJ2-2; D is perhaps TRBD2 (6 bases). The sequence was collected from a woman aged 45 to 65 who had recovered from COVID-19. CDR3 bases: TGTGCCAGCAGCTTTGGGTTCTTGGCAGGGACTGGGGAGCTGTTTTTT. This translates into CASSFGFLAGTGELFF.